These 4 T cell receptor beta chains were sequenced from one sample in a study of neurological immune-mediated disorders. TCRdb reprocessed the 5' RACE reads via MiXCR and lists one record per CDR3 protein. Of some 18,000 distinct CDR3 sequences in the sample, approximately 7.3% were seen once. Sequencing was carried out using CD8+ T cells from blood. Receptors originate from a woman aged 30 to 39 with HTLV-1-associated myelopathy (HAM/TSP).

This clonotype was recorded many times. The gene calls are TRBV6-2 or TRBV6-3 and TRBJ1-1; weak D call: TRBD1 (5 bases). Looked up from germline, CDR1 is MNHEY and CDR2 is SVGEGT. This CDR3 spans 13 amino acids. Deletions cut 2 bases from V and 5 bases from J, with 9 bases between. The CDR3 loop is CASSYGATTEAFF. The CDR3 nucleotides read TGTGCCAGCAGTTACGGGGCCACGACTGAAGCTTTCTTT.

This clonotype was picked up many times. The V gene is TRBV29-1, the J gene TRBJ2-7, with TRBD2 identical over 9 bases. The CDR3 sequence is 14 residues long. Germline V gene data show CDR1 as SQVTM and CDR2 as ANQGSEA. V shed 6 bases and J 0 bases; nucleotides not matched to a gene: 6. CDR3 in DNA: TGCAGCGTGCTTAGCGGGGGCCGCTCCTACGAGCAGTACTTC. It yields the protein CSVLSGGRSYEQYF.

This clonotype is medium-sized. V gene TRBV20-1 combines with J gene TRBJ2-1, with 7 positions matching TRBD2. Germline CDR1 and CDR2: DFQATT and SNEGSKA (reference sequence). Germline trimming cut 0 bases from V and 3 bases from J; bases unmatched to any gene: 5. The CDR3 has 15 residues. CDR3 residues: CSARELERDYNEQFF. CDR3 nucleotides: TGCAGTGCTAGAGAATTGGAGCGGGACTACAATGAGCAGTTCTTC.

This clonotype was observed many times. This chain uses TRBV5-1 with TRBJ1-1, with no clear D. V dropped 2 bases and J dropped 1 base, with 12 bases sitting between them. The CDR3 is made up of 15 amino acids. Germline values: CDR1 SGHRS, CDR2 YFSETQ. Here the CDR3 reads CASSLEGSRNTEAFF. The CDR3 bases are TGCGCCAGCAGCTTAGAGGGCAGCAGGAACACTGAAGCTTTCTTT. Filled out from reference TRBV5-1 and TRBJ1-1, the complete variable domain reads KAGVTQTPRYLIKTRGQQVTLSCSPISGHRSVSWYQQTPGQGLQFLFEYFSETQRNKGNFPGRFSGRQFSNSRSEMNVSTLELGDSALYLCASSLEGSRNTEAFFGQGTRLTVV.